This T cell receptor (beta chain) is from a study of blood T cell repertoires in COVID-19 (dated by TCRdb to 2018 to 2020). Turning to the overall study: Collaborator samples came from the United States, Italy and Spain and covered acute and convalescent phases of COVID-19. The prospective study material was composed of cDNA or gDNA derived from T cells, B-cell-depleted T cells, or PBMCs. Subjects who had been exposed to COVID-19, were actively infected with it, or had recovered from it provided the deeply sampled blood TCRbeta repertoires that made up the dataset. A freely available public database, intended as a resource for researchers studying the immune response to SARS-CoV-2, is where the repertoires were released. Samples came from the ongoing ImmuneRACE study (first 160 participants) plus 1,254 subjects from 6 global collaborators. Nearly every sample came with metadata listing a de-identified subject ID, COVID-19 status, age in years and sex. HLA class I and class II types, where available, came from metadata supplied by the sample provider rather than from assay-based typing.

On this clone itself: What antigen it recognizes has not been identified. Per-base qualities were not stored, and no clone one base away is much larger.

Each collaborating institution followed its own protocols to collect whole blood in K2EDTA tubes. Collaborator samples were shipped for TCRbeta analysis as frozen whole blood, isolated PBMCs, or DNA extracted from either sample type. General study outcomes and caveats: Clinical and demographic metadata were provided uncurated, with the amount varying by source and participant.

The immunoSEQ Assay, a bias-controlled multiplex PCR, was used to amplify TCRbeta CDR3 regions from genomic DNA. In the paper's pipeline: The number of nucleated cells in each sample was estimated from the amplification of reference gene primers within the assay. Sequence reads were collapsed and filtered to measure the absolute abundance of every unique TCRbeta CDR3 rearrangement. For each sample, productive Simpson clonality was calculated as the square root of Simpson's diversity index over productive rearrangements. TCRdb stores this immuneACCESS table with in-frame sequences only. Part of the clones is absent; in the studies checked, under half of the shortfall reflects unresolved V genes, and no reason is known for the rest. V and J calls and clone size are copied from that table; D and trimming were computed from the DNA. Recorded for this sample are about 74,000 clones; about 92% of them occurred a single time. The ten biggest clones cover 0.95% to 1.3% of the sample.

Trimming takes 2 bases off V and 0 bases off J; junction bases not matched to a gene: 12. From a lookup of the germline V gene (reference sequence), CDR1 and CDR2 are LNHDA and SQIVND. The CDR3 sequence holds 19 residues, the cysteine and phenylalanine included. The kept DNA is CDR3 alone, 57 bases in frame from the first base. The sequence was collected from a woman aged 50 to 60 in a cohort sampled during active COVID-19. Recombination joined TRBV19 with TRBJ2-1, and 8 junctional nucleotides match TRBD2. Sequencing input: peripheral blood. The CDR3 protein sequence reads: CASSITPTTSGSSYNEQFF. The DNA reads TGTGCCAGTAGTATAACCCCAACCACTAGCGGAAGCTCCTACAATGAGCAGTTCTTC.